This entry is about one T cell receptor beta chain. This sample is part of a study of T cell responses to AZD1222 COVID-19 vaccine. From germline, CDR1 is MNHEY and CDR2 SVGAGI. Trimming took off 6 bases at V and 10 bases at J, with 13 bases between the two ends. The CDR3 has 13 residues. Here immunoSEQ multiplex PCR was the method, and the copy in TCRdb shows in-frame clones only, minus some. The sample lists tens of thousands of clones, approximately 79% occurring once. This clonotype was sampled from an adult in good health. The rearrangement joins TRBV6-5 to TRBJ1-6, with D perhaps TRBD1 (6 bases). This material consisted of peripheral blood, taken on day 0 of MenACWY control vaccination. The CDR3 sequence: CASRQGAQSPLHF. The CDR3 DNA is TGTGCCAGCAGACAGGGTGCGCAATCACCCCTCCACTTT.